Listed here are 28 T cell receptor beta chains from one sample, sequenced in a study of technical replicates of blood from a few donors. Assay used: immunoSEQ multiplex PCR; TCRdb lists only in-frame clones, some missing. The sample contains 75,000 to 100,000 clones, 85% to 95% of which appear only once. Sequencing used T cells isolated from PBMCs. The receptor set was obtained from a human donor in good health.

This chain links TRBV30 with TRBJ2-2; the match to TRBD1 covers 10 bases. CDR1 is GTSNPN, CDR2 SVGIG, per germline (reference sequence). Losses at the gene ends were 4 bases for V and 7 bases for J; bases not matched to a gene: 6. This CDR3 is 14 amino acids long. This chain's CDR3 is CAWNLGTGDGELFF. The DNA of the CDR3 is TGTGCCTGGAATCTCGGGACAGGGGACGGGGAGCTGTTTTTT.

The chain links TRBV6-1 to TRBJ2-7, with D possibly TRBD2 on 6 matching bases. V lost 10 bases to trimming and J lost 6 bases, with 19 bases between them. This CDR3 is built from 13 residues. Germline-derived CDR1 and CDR2 are MNHNS and SASEGT. Here the CDR3 reads CATAGTGVGEQYF. The CDR3 nucleotides read TGTGCCACCGCGGGGACGGGAGTCGGCGAGCAGTACTTC.

The chain combines TRBV27 with TRBJ2-3; D might be TRBD1 (5 bases). V gave up 4 bases and J gave up 2 bases, with 13 bases separating them. CDR1 is MNHEY and CDR2 is SMNVEV in the germline V gene (reference sequence). CDR3 length: 15 residues. CDR3 amino acids: CASSSLREFTDTQYF. In nucleotides, the CDR3 is TGTGCCAGCAGTTCACTCAGGGAATTCACAGATACGCAGTATTTT.

The V gene is TRBV9, the J gene TRBJ1-2, with 10 bases identical to TRBD1. Unmatched junction bases numbered 2, after V lost 0 bases and J lost 6 bases. CDR1 is SGDLS and CDR2 is YYNGEE in the germline V gene. This CDR3 has 14 residues. The CDR3 nucleotides read TGTGCCAGCAGCGTAGTGGGGACAGGGGATGGCTACACCTTC. Residues: CASSVVGTGDGYTF.

For the CDR3, the DNA is TGTGCCAGCAGCTTAGCCGGGCAGCCCCAGCATTTT. This sequence encodes CASSLAGQPQHF. The chain combines TRBV7-2 with TRBJ1-5, with D unclear. Germline values: CDR1 SGHTA, CDR2 FQGNSA. The CDR3 contains 12 residues. V was trimmed by 0 bases and J by 7 bases, leaving 4 bases between them.

The rearrangement links TRBV13 to TRBJ1-1; D possibly corresponds to TRBD1 (5 bases). V gave up 0 bases and J gave up 5 bases, with 13 bases separating them. CDR3 size: 15 residues. CDR1 and CDR2 (germline): PRHDT, FYEKMQ (reference sequence). The CDR3 DNA follows: TGTGCCAGCAGCTTAGGGCTTGGCAGGGATACTGAAGCTTTCTTT. Translation: CASSLGLGRDTEAFF.

This chain uses TRBV2 with TRBJ1-2; 7 nucleotides match TRBD1. CDR3 length: 15 residues. Germline-derived CDR1 and CDR2 are SNHLY and FYNNEI. Losses at the gene ends were 2 bases for V and 4 bases for J; bases not matched to a gene: 7. The CDR3 reads CASSEQRQGFYGYTF. CDR3 DNA: TGTGCCAGCAGTGAACAGAGACAGGGTTTCTATGGCTACACCTTC.

The CDR3: CASSVGPGSSYEQYF. The CDR3 region has the DNA TGTGCCAGCAGCGTAGGTCCGGGAAGCTCCTACGAGCAGTACTTC. The chain employs TRBV9 and TRBJ2-7; weak D call: TRBD2 (5 bases). Germline CDR1 reads SGDLS; CDR2 reads YYNGEE. V was cut by 0 bases and J by 0 bases, with 10 bases left in between. This CDR3 spans 15 amino acids.

CDR3 nucleotide sequence: TGTGCCAGCAGCCAATTACGGACAGCCTATGGCTACACCTTC. Translating gives CASSQLRTAYGYTF. The V and J genes are TRBV16 and TRBJ1-2; D perhaps matches TRBD1 (6 bases). Trimming took off 1 base at V and 4 bases at J, with 10 bases between the two ends. This CDR3 has 14 amino acids. Germline lookup yields CDR1 KGHSY and CDR2 FQNENV. The whole variable domain, filled in from reference TRBV16 and TRBJ1-2, reads GEEVAQTPKHLVRGEGQKAKLYCAPIKGHSYVFWYQQVLKNEFKFLISFQNENVFDETGMPKERFSAKCLPNSPCSLEIQATKLEDSAVYFCASSQLRTAYGYTFGSGTRLTVV.

The chain combines TRBV7-9 with TRBJ2-7; the D gene is possibly TRBD2 (6 bases). This CDR3 has 16 amino acids. Germline CDR1 reads SEHNR; CDR2 reads FQNEAQ (reference sequence). Trimming removed 7 bases from V and 0 bases from J, with 19 bases in between. The CDR3 loop reads CASTRRRGGRSYEQYF. CDR3 nucleotides: TGTGCCAGCACGCGAAGGCGGGGAGGCCGCTCCTACGAGCAGTACTTC.

J is TRBJ2-2 and V is TRBV11-3, with 10 nucleotides matching TRBD2. J gave up 5 bases and V 0 bases, and 12 bases lay outside the gene matches. The CDR3 extends over 19 amino acids. CDR1 SGHNT and CDR2 YENEEA come from the germline V gene. The CDR3 reads CASSLDGGLAGDPTGELFF. The CDR3 coding sequence is TGTGCCAGCAGCTTAGATGGGGGCCTAGCGGGAGATCCTACCGGGGAGCTGTTTTTT. Together with reference TRBV11-3 and TRBJ2-2, the CDR3 gives the full variable domain: EAGVVQSPRYKIIEKKQPVAFWCNPISGHNTLYWYLQNLGQGPELLIRYENEEAVDDSQLPKDRFSAERLKGVDSTLKIQPAELGDSAVYLCASSLDGGLAGDPTGELFFGEGSRLTVL.

The rearrangement uses TRBV27 and TRBJ2-2; unclear D gene. Trimming took 4 bases from V and 6 from J, leaving 15 bases between them. Germline V gives CDR1 MNHEY, CDR2 SMNVEV (reference sequence). CDR3 length equals 15 residues. In DNA, the CDR3 is TGTGCCAGCAGTTACGGCCCTGGCCGGGCCGGGGAGCTGTTTTTT. Translation: CASSYGPGRAGELFF.

The rearrangement uses TRBV4-2 and TRBJ1-2; no reliable D call. There are 15 residues in the CDR3. Trimming cost V 0 bases and J 2 bases, with 10 bases left between them. The germline CDR1 and CDR2 sequences are LGHNA and YNFKEQ. The CDR3: CASSQERGSNYGYTF. Written as DNA, the CDR3 is TGTGCCAGCAGCCAAGAACGCGGCTCGAACTATGGCTACACCTTC.

The chain is built from TRBV7-2 and TRBJ2-7, with TRBD1 matching over 8 bases. CDR3 length equals 14 residues. V lost 7 bases, J lost 4 bases, and 9 bases stayed unmatched. CDR1 is SGHTA, CDR2 FQGNSA, per germline. The CDR3 DNA reads as TGTGCCAGCAACCGGGACAGGAGGGAGTACGAGCAGTACTTC. Its translation is CASNRDRREYEQYF.

The V gene is TRBV9, the J gene TRBJ2-3, with TRBD1 matching over 7 bases. The CDR3 spans 16 residues. Germline V gene lookup returns CDR1 SGDLS and CDR2 YYNGEE. With V trimmed by 3 bases and J by 3 bases, 10 bases remained unmatched. CDR3 protein: CASSAAFEGATDTQYF. The CDR3 DNA sequence: TGTGCCAGCAGCGCGGCCTTTGAGGGGGCAACAGATACGCAGTATTTT. The variable domain in full, with the rest retrieved from reference TRBV9 and TRBJ2-3, is DSGVTQTPKHLITATGQRVTLRCSPRSGDLSVYWYQQSLDQGLQFLIQYYNGEERAKGNILERFSAQQFPDLHSELNLSSLELGDSALYFCASSAAFEGATDTQYFGPGTRLTVL.

This chain joins TRBV5-1 and TRBJ1-2; TRBD1 agrees at 9 bases. V lost 4 bases, J lost 3 bases, and 10 bases stayed unmatched. CDR3 length: 16 amino acids. CDR1 is SGHRS and CDR2 is YFSETQ in the germline V gene. CDR3 coding DNA: TGCGCCAGCAGCGGGACAGGGTCCCTTCTTCACTATGGCTACACCTTC. It codes for CASSGTGSLLHYGYTF.

This chain uses TRBV27 with TRBJ2-7; 12 positions agree with TRBD1. V lost 6 bases to trimming and J lost 5 bases; unmatched junction nucleotides: 5. Germline-derived CDR1 and CDR2 are MNHEY and SMNVEV (reference sequence). CDR3 length: 14 amino acids. This CDR3 is CASSPGTGGHEQYF. The CDR3, as DNA: TGTGCCAGCAGCCCCGGGACAGGGGGCCACGAGCAGTACTTC.

The CDR3 is CASSIAGGGYGYTF. Written as DNA, the CDR3 is TGTGCCAGTAGTATAGCAGGGGGCGGCTATGGCTACACCTTC. The chain uses TRBV19 and TRBJ1-2; 8 nucleotides line up with TRBD1. V lost 1 base and J lost 4; bases outside the gene matches: 2. Germline CDR1 and CDR2: LNHDA and SQIVND (reference sequence). The CDR3 is made up of 14 amino acids.

Worth noting for this clone: This CDR3 is also generated by other DNA sequences in the sample. V is TRBV5-6 and J is TRBJ1-3; no clear D. The CDR3 sequence is 15 residues long. The germline gives CDR1 SGHDT, CDR2 YYEEEE. Trimming took off 0 bases at V and 0 bases at J, with 7 bases between the two ends. As DNA, the CDR3 is TGTGCCAGCAGCTTGGCCGGAGGCTCTGGAAACACCATATATTTT. This gives the protein CASSLAGGSGNTIYF.

The chain employs TRBV5-4 and TRBJ2-3; TRBD2 aligns across 8 bases. The CDR3 contains 14 residues. The ends lost 2 bases at V and 6 bases at J; junction bases unmatched: 5. Per the germline V gene, CDR1 is SGHNT and CDR2 is YYREEE (reference sequence). The CDR3 is CASSFGLAGDTQYF. The CDR3 DNA reads TGTGCCAGCAGCTTCGGCCTAGCGGGCGATACGCAGTATTTT. Looking up the rest from reference TRBV5-4 and TRBJ2-3 gives the full variable domain: ETGVTQSPTHLIKTRGQQVTLRCSSQSGHNTVSWYQQALGQGPQFIFQYYREEENGRGNFPPRFSGLQFPNYSSELNVNALELDDSALYLCASSFGLAGDTQYFGPGTRLTVL.

The chain uses TRBV6-5 and TRBJ1-1; D is unclear. The germline gives CDR1 MNHEY, CDR2 SVGAGI. V dropped 0 bases and J dropped 3 bases, with 8 bases sitting between them. This CDR3 region has 14 residues. DNA of the CDR3: TGTGCCAGCAGTTACTCCCGCGGGGACACTGAAGCTTTCTTT. Its translation is CASSYSRGDTEAFF.

The gene calls are TRBV4-1 and TRBJ2-1; maybe TRBD2 (7 bases). V shed 0 bases and J shed 6 bases, with 12 bases lying between them. CDR1 MGHRA and CDR2 YSYEKL come from the germline V gene. This CDR3 has 15 residues. The CDR3 bases are TGCGCCAGCAGCCAAGATTGGGGGGGCGTCAATGAGCAGTTCTTC. Protein product: CASSQDWGGVNEQFF.

The J gene is TRBJ1-5, the V gene TRBV2; tentative D call: TRBD1 (5 bases). The germline CDR1 and CDR2 sequences are SNHLY and FYNNEI. V was clipped by 4 bases and J by 6 bases, with 16 bases between them. This CDR3 spans 15 amino acids. This CDR3 is CASSGGTAGSQPQHF. CDR3 DNA sequence: TGTGCCAGCAGTGGCGGGACCGCGGGTAGTCAGCCCCAGCATTTT. The full variable domain, with the rest looked up from reference TRBV2 and TRBJ1-5, is EPEVTQTPSHQVTQMGQEVILRCVPISNHLYFYWYRQILGQKVEFLVSFYNNEISEKSEIFDDQFSVERPDGSNFTLKIRSTKLEDSAMYFCASSGGTAGSQPQHFGDGTRLSIL.

The V gene is TRBV19, the J gene TRBJ2-3; no clear D gene. Germline V gene data show CDR1 as LNHDA and CDR2 as SQIVND (reference sequence). The CDR3 has 11 residues. The V end was cut by 6 bases, the J end by 4 bases, with 5 bases between. The CDR3 DNA follows: TGTGCCAGTAGAAGAGCAGATACGCAGTATTTT. It specifies CASRRADTQYF. Variable domain in full (rest from reference TRBV19 and TRBJ2-3): DGGITQSPKYLFRKEGQNVTLSCEQNLNHDAMYWYRQDPGQGLRLIYYSQIVNDFQKGDIAEGYSVSREKKESFPLTVTSAQKNPTAFYLCASRRADTQYFGPGTRLTVL.

The CDR3 loop reads CASSFGQGYNEQFF. The CDR3 coding sequence is TGTGCCAGTAGTTTCGGACAGGGCTACAATGAGCAGTTCTTC. This rearrangement joins TRBV19 to TRBJ2-1; TRBD1 aligns across 8 bases. The ends lost 5 bases at V and 3 bases at J; junction bases unmatched: 3. The CDR3 has 14 residues. Germline CDR1 reads LNHDA; CDR2 reads SQIVND (reference sequence).

The CDR3 is CASSVGVDINSGRNEKLFF. CDR3 sequence (DNA): TGTGCCAGCAGCGTAGGAGTAGACATAAATAGCGGGAGGAATGAAAAACTGTTTTTT. The V and J genes are TRBV9 and TRBJ1-4; D ambiguous. The length of the CDR3 is 19 residues. CDR1 is SGDLS and CDR2 is YYNGEE in the germline V gene. Trimming took off 0 bases at V and 5 bases at J, with 23 bases between the two ends.

The chain links TRBV7-8 to TRBJ2-3, with D unclear. The V gene lost 4 bases and the J gene lost 4 bases, with 15 bases spanning the gap. CDR1 and CDR2 from the germline V gene are SGHVS and FQNEAQ. CDR3 length equals 15 residues. The CDR3: CASSSPSEVADTQYF. The CDR3 region has the DNA TGTGCCAGCAGCTCACCGAGTGAGGTCGCAGATACGCAGTATTTT.

V is TRBV2 and J is TRBJ1-5; D perhaps matches TRBD1 (5 bases). The CDR3 length is 13 residues. V lost 8 bases to trimming and J lost 12 bases, with 20 bases between them. CDR1 and CDR2 from the germline V gene are SNHLY and FYNNEI. The CDR3: CASQVDIKGRQHF. The CDR3 DNA is TGTGCCAGCCAGGTCGATATAAAGGGGCGCCAGCATTTT.